This is a list of T cell receptor beta chains from one sample in a study of cytomegalovirus exposure and HLA in healthy donors. Measured with immunoSEQ multiplex PCR; TCRdb has only the in-frame clones, and not every one. The table has 150,000 or so clones, around 80% seen once. Sequencing input: PBMCs. The receptors originated from a middle-aged woman in good health and CMV-seronegative. Each CDR3 is given with its conserved first and last residue. D genes are given only for firm matches. Some rows have no size entry. The others give once, few or many, or a class for an expanded clone.

J: TRBJ1-2
V: TRBV28
D: NA
size: few
DNA: TGTGCCAGCAGTCCCGGACAGCTCTATGGCTACACCTTC
CDR3: CASSPGQLYGYTF

J: TRBJ2-5
V: TRBV18
D: NA
size: NA
DNA: TGTGCCAGCTCACCGCAGGGCTCCGCGGGGGAGACCCAGTACTTC
CDR3: CASSPQGSAGETQYF

J: TRBJ2-1
V: TRBV29-1
D: NA
size: NA
DNA: TGCAGCGAATGGGACTCCCGCTACAATGAGCAGTTCTTC
CDR3: CSEWDSRYNEQFF

J: TRBJ2-1
V: TRBV9
D: TRBD2
size: NA
DNA: TGTGCCAGCAGCGCGGAGGGACTAGCGTCCTACAATGAGCAGTTCTTC
CDR3: CASSAEGLASYNEQFF

J: TRBJ1-5
V: TRBV6-1
D: TRBD1
size: NA
DNA: TGTGCCAGCAGTCCCGGACAGGGGAACCAGCCCCAGCATTTT
CDR3: CASSPGQGNQPQHF

J: TRBJ1-2
V: TRBV11-3
D: NA
size: NA
DNA: TGTGCCAGCAGCTTAGCGGGGGGGCGAAACTATGGCTACACCTTC
CDR3: CASSLAGGRNYGYTF

J: TRBJ1-1
V: TRBV19
D: TRBD1
size: NA
DNA: TGTGCCAGCCAAAGACAGGGGGGGATGAACACTGAAGCTTTCTTT
CDR3: CASQRQGGMNTEAFF

J: TRBJ1-1
V: TRBV10-1
D: NA
size: NA
DNA: TGCGCCAGTACTAAGGTATACACTGAAGCTTTCTTT
CDR3: CASTKVYTEAFF

J: TRBJ2-2
V: TRBV19
D: TRBD2
size: NA
DNA: TGTGCCAGTAGTATAGGGCTAGCGGGAGTCACCGGGGAGCTGTTTTTT
CDR3: CASSIGLAGVTGELFF

J: TRBJ1-1
V: TRBV14
D: NA
size: NA
DNA: TGTGCCAGCAGCCAAGCCAAGACAGTAATGAACACTGAAGCTTTCTTT
CDR3: CASSQAKTVMNTEAFF

J: TRBJ1-4
V: TRBV19
D: NA
size: NA
DNA: TGTGCCAGTAATGGAGACACTATAGGGGATGAAAAACTGTTTTTT
CDR3: CASNGDTIGDEKLFF

J: TRBJ2-1
V: TRBV7-6
D: TRBD2
size: NA
DNA: TGTGCCAGCAGTAATACTTCTCCGCGACTAGCGGGAGCGAATGAGCAGTTCTTC
CDR3: CASSNTSPRLAGANEQFF

J: TRBJ2-7
V: TRBV6-1
D: NA
size: few
DNA: TGTGCCAGCAGTGCAAGGACAAACTCACCTTACGAGCAGTACTTC
CDR3: CASSARTNSPYEQYF

J: TRBJ2-2
V: TRBV7-2
D: NA
size: NA
DNA: TGTGCCAGCAGCTCCGTAAAAATTCCCACCGGGGAGCTGTTTTTT
CDR3: CASSSVKIPTGELFF

J: TRBJ1-5
V: TRBV29-1
D: TRBD1
size: NA
DNA: TGCAGCGTTGGGACAGGTCGGAACCAGCCCCAGCATTTT
CDR3: CSVGTGRNQPQHF

J: TRBJ2-7
V: TRBV30
D: TRBD1
size: NA
DNA: TGTGCCTGCCGGGACAGGGTAACCTACGAGCAGTACTTC
CDR3: CACRDRVTYEQYF

J: TRBJ1-1
V: TRBV28
D: TRBD1
size: NA
DNA: TGTGCCAGCAGTGACGGACAGGGGGCGATCGCTGAAGCTTTCTTT
CDR3: CASSDGQGAIAEAFF

J: TRBJ1-1
V: TRBV5-5
D: NA
size: NA
DNA: TGTGCCAGCAGCTTGTTAGCGGGGGACGGGTCGGGCACTGAAGCTTTCTTT
CDR3: CASSLLAGDGSGTEAFF

J: TRBJ2-1
V: TRBV2
D: TRBD1
size: NA
DNA: TGTGCCAGCAGAACTACAGGGGGCGGTCAGTTCTTC
CDR3: CASRTTGGGQFF

J: TRBJ2-7
V: TRBV6-1
D: NA
size: few
DNA: TGTGCCAGCAGTTTATACTACGAGCAGTACTTC
CDR3: CASSLYYEQYF

J: TRBJ1-1
V: TRBV5-1
D: NA
size: few
DNA: TGCGCCAGCAGCTCAACCCTGGACAGCCTACAAGCTTTCTTT
CDR3: CASSSTLDSLQAFF

J: TRBJ1-5
V: TRBV18
D: TRBD1
size: NA
DNA: TGTGCCAGCTCAGGATTCCAGGGGGGTCAGCCCCAGCATTTT
CDR3: CASSGFQGGQPQHF

J: TRBJ1-5
V: TRBV5-1
D: TRBD1
size: NA
DNA: TGCGCCAGCAGCCCGGGGACAGGGGGCGCTTATCAGCCCCAGCATTTT
CDR3: CASSPGTGGAYQPQHF

J: TRBJ1-3
V: TRBV30
D: NA
size: NA
DNA: TGTGCCTTGGACAGCTCTGGAAACACCATATATTTT
CDR3: CALDSSGNTIYF

J: TRBJ2-5
V: TRBV30
D: TRBD2
size: NA
DNA: TGTGCCTGGAGTCGAACCCTAGCGGGAGGCGGGGAGACCCAGTACTTC
CDR3: CAWSRTLAGGGETQYF

J: TRBJ2-3
V: TRBV25-1
D: NA
size: NA
DNA: TGTGCCAGCTCCTTGGACAGTTTTAGCACAGATACGCAGTATTTT
CDR3: CASSLDSFSTDTQYF

J: TRBJ2-6
V: TRBV27
D: NA
size: NA
DNA: TGTGCCAGCAGTTCCCCAACCCACCTCCAGGGCCCGGGCGTCTCTGGGGCCAACGTCCTGACTTTC
CDR3: CASSSPTHLQGPGVSGANVLTF

J: TRBJ2-1
V: TRBV7-3
D: TRBD2
size: NA
DNA: TGTGCCAGCAGCTCTCGAGGGGGGACTAGCGGGCACAATGAGCAGTTCTTC
CDR3: CASSSRGGTSGHNEQFF

J: TRBJ2-7
V: TRBV11-1
D: NA
size: NA
DNA: TGTGCCAGCAGCCCCAACGAACAAGTTAGCGGCTACGAGCAGTACTTC
CDR3: CASSPNEQVSGYEQYF

J: TRBJ1-1
V: TRBV6-4
D: TRBD1
size: NA
DNA: TGTGCCAGCAGGAGGGAACAGGGGACTGAAGCTTTCTTT
CDR3: CASRREQGTEAFF

J: TRBJ2-1
V: TRBV4-2
D: TRBD2
size: NA
DNA: TGTGCCAGCAGCCCTAAGACTAGCGGGAGTGACCCGGCGCAGTTCTTC
CDR3: CASSPKTSGSDPAQFF

J: TRBJ1-2
V: TRBV19
D: TRBD1
size: NA
DNA: TGTGCCAGTAGTAGAAACGACAGGGACGGCTACACCTTC
CDR3: CASSRNDRDGYTF

J: TRBJ1-1
V: TRBV12-5
D: NA
size: NA
DNA: TGTGCTAGTTTGACGGACAGGAACACTGAAGCTTTCTTT
CDR3: CASLTDRNTEAFF

J: TRBJ2-5
V: TRBV5-1
D: TRBD2
size: NA
DNA: TGCGCCAGCAGCTTGGGGGGACTAGCGGGAGGGCTCCAAGAGACCCAGTACTTC
CDR3: CASSLGGLAGGLQETQYF

J: TRBJ1-2
V: TRBV14
D: TRBD1
size: NA
DNA: TGTGCCAGCAGCCAAGCTCCGACAGGGGGATATGGCTACACCTTC
CDR3: CASSQAPTGGYGYTF

J: TRBJ2-1
V: TRBV9
D: NA
size: NA
DNA: TGTGCCAGCAGCGTAGAGGGCCTAGCCAACTCCTACAATGAGCAGTTCTTC
CDR3: CASSVEGLANSYNEQFF

J: TRBJ2-1
V: TRBV5-1
D: NA
size: once
DNA: TGCGCCAGTATTCGTAGTCCCGGGACTGTTAACAATGAGCAGTTCTTC
CDR3: CASIRSPGTVNNEQFF

J: TRBJ2-7
V: TRBV28
D: NA
size: NA
DNA: TGTGCCAGCAGGGACAACTACGAGCAGTACTTC
CDR3: CASRDNYEQYF

J: TRBJ2-1
V: TRBV21-1
D: NA
size: NA
DNA: TGTGCCAGGGAAGTTAAGCGGGAGGTGAATGGGGATGAGCAGTTCTTC
CDR3: CAREVKREVNGDEQFF